Here is one TCR beta chain with its context. Its antigen remains unknown. The V end lost 4 bases, the J end lost 2 bases, and 8 bases lay between the germline ends. Looked up from germline, CDR1 is SGHTA and CDR2 is FQGNSA. The length of the CDR3 is 13 residues. The sample originates from a study of T cells after yellow fever vaccination. Study-wide points: Booster sampling recovered most clones from primary vaccination (96% CD4, 88% CD8). A limited proportion of clonotypes was detected within both the CD4 and CD8 compartments.

MiXCR was run by TCRdb on the 5' RACE reads, yielding one entry per CDR3 protein. This sample carries about 360,000 distinct CDR3 sequences, about 6% of them seen once, and the ten largest clones take 15%. Sequencing used PBMCs, obtained 5 days after the yellow fever booster vaccination. The chain recombines TRBV7-2 with TRBJ2-5; D gene unclear. The source of this sequence is a man aged 30-40 years who received the YFV17D yellow fever vaccine. This chain's CDR3 is CASSSAGQETQYF. Written as DNA, the CDR3 is TGTGCCAGCAGCTCTGCCGGTCAAGAGACCCAGTACTTC. The variable domain in full, with the rest retrieved from reference TRBV7-2 and TRBJ2-5, is GAGVSQSPSNKVTEKGKDVELRCDPISGHTALYWYRQSLGQGLEFLIYFQGNSAPDKSGLPSDRFSAERTGGSVSTLTIQRTQQEDSAVYLCASSSAGQETQYFGPGTRLLVL.